This T cell receptor (beta chain) is from a study of shared clonotypes between healthy human individuals (dated by TCRdb to 2018 to 2020). About the full investigation: The cohort included a few men and a couple of women between 18 and 49 years of age. For each donor, CD4 naive and CD4 memory were each given three plates, CD8 naive was given two plates, and CD8 memory was given one plate. To estimate repertoire size and how much clonotypes are shared between individuals, the study performed deep sequencing of blood TCR repertoires from about 5 healthy adults. To increase sequencing depth and limit assay-specific biases, TCR repertoire library preparation and sequencing were carried out by different laboratories using diverse techniques. Per donor, leukapheresis produced somewhere between about 0.85 and 10 billion PBMCs. What the research found in general, with its limitations: When several donors were compared, the shared fraction of clonotypes was approximately 5% for naive CD4, 3.5% for naive CD8, more than 2% for memory CD4, and 0.35% to 0.5% for memory CD8. Based on pairwise subsampling, the degree of clonotype sharing among donors was expected to be affected by sequencing depth. Because the study included a small number of donors, the genetic and exposure-history diversity represented was limited. Larger estimated clonotype richness was generally found for naive subsets than for memory subsets. Sampling was limited to blood, and TCR repertoires in tissue likely differ from TCR repertoires in blood. Compared with non-shared clonotypes, the clonotypes found in all four sorted-subset donors had higher generation probabilities. Rarefaction of sorted-subset datasets indicated incomplete sequencing despite the large sequencing depth.

Using the deep immunoSEQ assay, multiplex PCR amplified TCR CDR3 regions from genomic DNA. Genomic DNA extracted from each cell subset was distributed evenly over all wells of several immunoSEQ 96-well plates, and each plate served as one replicate. For sorted subsets, roughly 200 ng of genomic DNA, equivalent to 30,000 or so T cell genomes, went into each replicate PCR. Purified libraries were quantified with a Qubit 3.0 fluorometer, sized on a Bioanalyzer 2100, and re-quantified with the KAPA Library Quantification kit. Every immunoSEQ 96-well plate was sequenced on a separate single-read 150-cycle Illumina NextSeq 550 flow cell. In the original analysis: Because the immunoSEQ output held only junctional sequences and lacked quality scores, the filtering could not match the filtering applied to full-length reads. To assign V/J genes and CDR3, sequences were annotated against IMGT germline references using PyIR, a Python wrapper for IgBLAST v1.9. Reads were removed for weak V/J assignments (E-value above 1e-6), missing CDR3, stop codons, out-of-frame junctions, or ambiguous translated residues. V3J clonotypes were defined by identical inferred V gene, J gene, and CDR3 amino acid sequence. Percentage overlap between repertoires was computed as shared unique clonotypes divided by the size of the smaller repertoire. Three approaches were used to assess repertoire richness: RTK rarefaction, the Chao1 estimator, and Recon v2.1 estimates of unobserved clonotypes. Generation probabilities were computed with OLGA for all TCRbeta clonotypes obtained by the gDNA method from four donors. This immuneACCESS table, as held by TCRdb, lists in-frame sequences with V and J called but not all clones. Of the missing ones, under half trace to an unresolved V gene in checked studies; the others have no known cause. Clonal size and the V and J genes are those of that table, whereas D and trimming came from the DNA. Here the sample has some 2,400,000 clones; 95% occur a single time. Clones ranked in the top ten supply about 0.13% of the sample.

From the germline V gene, CDR1 is SGHTA and CDR2 is FQGNSA. Including the terminal cysteine and phenylalanine, the CDR3 comprises 13 residues. CDR3 DNA is the only sequence kept; it has 39 bases, read in frame from the first base. V is pared back by 5 bases and J by 6 bases, with 14 bases lying between the germline termini. This clone was detected only once. Its recognized antigen is unknown. Base quality data are lacking; no much larger clone is found one base away. Healthy HIV-negative adults with no recently reported acute infections or vaccinations were included as donors. Only Caucasian adults living in Nashville, Tennessee, USA were represented among the donors. CD4+ T cells were enriched through magnetic negative selection, after which naive cells were positively selected on CD45RA and the remaining negative fraction served as the memory subset. After blood collection by leukapheresis, PBMCs were isolated using Ficoll-Histopaque density gradient centrifugation and then cryopreserved in the vapor phase of liquid nitrogen. Purity and quantity of every magnetically sorted T cell population were checked by analytical flow cytometry. Genomic DNA was isolated from each sorted fraction and quantified by UV absorbance on a Nanodrop 2000c.

The chain is assembled from TRBV7-2 and TRBJ2-7, with TRBD2 as a weak D call on 7 bases. Specimen: naive CD4+ T cells sorted from blood. The intended sense of this specimen's cell subset or site label: CD45RA+ positively selected. This sequence originates from a man aged 18-30 years in good health. The DNA sequence is TGTGCCAGCAGCCCACGGGGAGGGGGCGAGCAGTACTTC. Translated, this gives CASSPRGGGEQYF.